One sample yielded the 27 T cell receptor beta chains listed below, sequenced in a study of shared clonotypes between healthy human individuals. Positive CCR7 selection of CD45RO-negative cells yielded the naive CD8 cells, and terminally differentiated effector memory CD45RA+ cells were excluded. Repertoires were generated with immunoSEQ multiplex PCR, while TCRdb's copy carries only in-frame clones and drops some. The sample holds about 2.2 million clones, about 94% seen once. The sample consisted of naive CD8+ T cells from PBMCs. These receptors all come from a young man in good health. Some clones in this sample may be carry-over from other donors' samples.

V and J are TRBV7-9 and TRBJ2-7; D possibly corresponds to TRBD2 (5 bases). From germline, CDR1 is SEHNR and CDR2 FQNEAQ (reference sequence). V was shortened by 0 bases and J by 2 bases, with 11 bases between the two germline ends. This CDR3 spans 15 amino acids. CDR3 sequence reads: CASSLADRDPYEQYF. CDR3 nucleotides: TGTGCCAGCAGCTTAGCGGACCGGGATCCCTACGAGCAGTACTTC.

The rearrangement joins TRBV2 to TRBJ1-2; 7 bases match TRBD1. This CDR3 has 15 residues. Trimming took 2 bases from V and 7 from J; bases not matched to a gene: 10. CDR1 and CDR2 (germline): SNHLY, FYNNEI. The CDR3: CASSEISRGDGGYTF. Here the CDR3 DNA reads TGTGCCAGCAGTGAAATCTCCAGGGGGGACGGTGGCTACACCTTC. The whole variable domain, remainder taken from reference TRBV2 and TRBJ1-2, is EPEVTQTPSHQVTQMGQEVILRCVPISNHLYFYWYRQILGQKVEFLVSFYNNEISEKSEIFDDQFSVERPDGSNFTLKIRSTKLEDSAMYFCASSEISRGDGGYTFGSGTRLTVV.

With respect to this clone: In the same sample, other DNA sequences code for this CDR3. The genes are TRBV28 and TRBJ1-3; D remains unclear. Germline V gene lookup returns CDR1 MDHEN and CDR2 SYDVKM. The V gene lost 5 bases and the J gene lost 0 bases, with 5 bases spanning the gap. This CDR3 is 13 amino acids long. CDR3 sequence reads: CASSPVSGNTIYF. CDR3 in DNA: TGTGCCAGCAGTCCGGTCTCTGGAAACACCATATATTTT.

This chain links TRBV7-9 with TRBJ2-7; 7 positions match TRBD1. This CDR3 region has 16 residues. The V gene end was trimmed by 1 base and the J gene end by 0 bases; junction bases not matched to a gene: 6. The germline gives CDR1 SEHNR, CDR2 FQNEAQ (reference sequence). The CDR3 spells CASSLGTGRSSYEQYF. The CDR3 DNA follows: TGTGCCAGCAGCTTAGGGACAGGCCGGTCCTCCTACGAGCAGTACTTC.

In this sample, this clone turned up once. The rearrangement uses TRBV2 and TRBJ2-7; D unresolved. With 6 bases removed from V and 5 bases from J, the gap between germline ends came to 11 bases. Germline CDR1 is SNHLY and CDR2 is FYNNEI. This CDR3 contains 12 residues. Written as DNA, the CDR3 is TGTGCCAGCAGCCTAAGGGTCCACGAGCAGTACTTC. Encoded protein: CASSLRVHEQYF.

CDR3 loop: CASSLEGRWGEKLFF. CDR3 DNA sequence: TGTGCCAGCAGCTTAGAGGGCCGGTGGGGTGAAAAACTGTTTTTT. The chain has TRBV11-2 and TRBJ1-4; D unclear. With 0 bases removed from V and 7 bases from J, the gap between germline ends came to 12 bases. This CDR3 is 15 amino acids long. Germline V gene lookup returns CDR1 SGHAT and CDR2 FQNNGV.

The CDR3 here is CASSLGAGSNGYTF. CDR3 nucleotides: TGTGCCAGCAGCTTAGGAGCAGGGAGTAATGGCTACACCTTC. The V call is TRBV7-9, the J call TRBJ1-2; tentatively, D is TRBD1 (5 bases). V lost 1 base and J 6 bases, leaving 12 bases between the germline ends. From germline, CDR1 is SEHNR and CDR2 FQNEAQ (reference sequence). This CDR3 has 14 residues.

The chain combines TRBV11-2 with TRBJ2-7, with a possible D match to TRBD2 (6 bases). The CDR3 has 13 residues. Germline values: CDR1 SGHAT, CDR2 FQNNGV. The germline V and J ends were trimmed by 5 bases and 3 bases, with 11 bases remaining between them. The CDR3 coding sequence is TGTGCCAGCAGCGGCGGGATGGTCTACGAGCAGTACTTC. Translated: CASSGGMVYEQYF. Based on the CDR3 plus reference TRBV11-2 and TRBJ2-7, the full variable domain is EAGVAQSPRYKIIEKRQSVAFWCNPISGHATLYWYQQILGQGPKLLIQFQNNGVVDDSQLPKDRFSAERLKGVDSTLKIQPAKLEDSAVYLCASSGGMVYEQYFGPGTRLTVT.

The chain links TRBV28 to TRBJ2-7; 7 bases align to TRBD1. This CDR3 has 15 amino acids. Germline values: CDR1 MDHEN, CDR2 SYDVKM. Trimming took 11 bases from V and 1 from J; bases not matched to a gene: 14. The CDR3 reads CAVQGWSTNSYEQYF. CDR3 nucleotide sequence: TGTGCCGTACAGGGGTGGTCGACAAATTCCTACGAGCAGTACTTC.

This chain connects TRBV11-2 to TRBJ1-1; a weak D match, TRBD1 (5 bases). The CDR3 sequence is 15 residues long. CDR1 SGHAT and CDR2 FQNNGV come from the germline V gene. The germline V and J ends were trimmed by 0 bases and 3 bases, with 11 bases remaining between them. CDR3 amino acids: CASSLEFRGYTEAFF. The CDR3 DNA reads as TGTGCCAGCAGCTTAGAATTTCGGGGCTACACTGAAGCTTTCTTT.

This chain joins TRBV29-1 and TRBJ2-1, with 15 bases fitting TRBD2. The CDR3 has 17 residues. After removal of 6 bases from V and 9 bases from J, the junction contained 15 bases not matched to a gene. Germline CDR1 and CDR2: SQVTM and ANQGSEA. CDR3 protein: CSVDVPGLAGGLGEQFF. CDR3 sequence (DNA): TGCAGCGTGGACGTCCCCGGACTAGCGGGAGGGCTAGGTGAGCAGTTCTTC.

The V and J genes are TRBV5-1 and TRBJ2-2; D unclear. The V gene's germline CDR1 is SGHRS and CDR2 YFSETQ. CDR3 length: 12 amino acids. V shed 4 bases and J shed 7 bases, with 8 bases lying between them. The CDR3 is CASSPGNGELFF. CDR3 bases: TGCGCCAGCAGCCCTGGGAACGGGGAGCTGTTTTTT.

The CDR3 sequence: CATSRAWSVHFDEQYF. CDR3 DNA: TGTGCCACCAGCAGAGCTTGGTCTGTGCATTTTGACGAGCAGTACTTC. The chain employs TRBV15 and TRBJ2-7; no definite D call. This CDR3 region has 16 residues. The germline V and J ends were trimmed by 1 base and 5 bases, with 18 bases remaining between them. Germline loops: CDR1 LNHNV, CDR2 YYDKDF (reference sequence).

A few counts support this clone. Other DNA sequences in this sample translate to the same CDR3. This chain connects TRBV6-6 to TRBJ2-3; D is uncertain. The V and J ends lost 2 bases and 1 base respectively, with 4 bases between them. CDR3 length: 13 amino acids. The germline CDR1 and CDR2 sequences are MNHNY and SVGAGI (reference sequence). CDR3 loop: CASSYGGTDTQYF. The CDR3 nucleotides read TGTGCCAGCAGTTACGGCGGCACAGATACGCAGTATTTT.

The chain couples TRBV27 to TRBJ2-5; 10 nucleotides match TRBD2. The trim removed 5 bases at V and 5 bases at J, leaving 8 bases unmatched. This CDR3 is 15 amino acids long. Germline values: CDR1 MNHEY, CDR2 SMNVEV (reference sequence). This chain's CDR3 is CASSPGTSARETQYF. DNA for the CDR3: TGTGCCAGCAGTCCGGGGACTAGCGCGAGGGAGACCCAGTACTTC.

The chain uses TRBV27 and TRBJ2-1; 10 bases align to TRBD2. The CDR3 is made up of 19 amino acids. With 3 bases clipped from V and 8 bases from J, the junction kept 19 bases outside the gene matches. Germline values: CDR1 MNHEY, CDR2 SMNVEV (reference sequence). The CDR3 reads CASSFLLNIGTSDVDEQFF. In DNA form, the CDR3 reads TGTGCCAGCAGTTTCCTCCTTAATATCGGGACTAGCGATGTCGATGAGCAGTTCTTC.

The chain combines TRBV7-9 with TRBJ1-3; D remains ambiguous. The V gene lost 0 bases and the J gene lost 2 bases, with 2 bases spanning the gap. Germline lookup yields CDR1 SEHNR and CDR2 FQNEAQ (reference sequence). This CDR3 is built from 13 residues. CDR3 amino acids: CASSLAPGNTIYF. CDR3 sequence (DNA): TGTGCCAGCAGCTTAGCCCCTGGAAACACCATATATTTT.

V and J are TRBV27 and TRBJ2-7; 8 nucleotides match TRBD2. The CDR3 runs to 14 residues. J lost 4 bases, V lost 5 bases, and 7 bases had no gene match. Germline CDR1 MNHEY, CDR2 SMNVEV (reference sequence). The CDR3 sequence is CASSLKRERYEQYF. The DNA for the CDR3 is TGTGCCAGCAGTCTCAAGCGGGAGAGATACGAGCAGTACTTC.

With regard to this clone: The identical CDR3 is also encoded by other nucleotide sequences in the sample. The chain's CDR3 is CASSLAGSSYNEQFF. The CDR3 DNA follows: TGTGCCAGCAGCTTAGCAGGAAGCTCCTACAATGAGCAGTTCTTC. The chain carries TRBV13 and TRBJ2-1, with D hard to call. Germline values: CDR1 PRHDT, CDR2 FYEKMQ (reference sequence). V gave up 1 base and J gave up 0 bases, with 7 bases separating them. CDR3 length: 15 amino acids.

The rearrangement joins TRBV19 to TRBJ1-5; D not certain. This CDR3 is 12 amino acids long. The ends were cut back, 5 bases at V and 8 bases at J, with 10 bases in the middle. Germline loops: CDR1 LNHDA, CDR2 SQIVND (reference sequence). The DNA for the CDR3 is TGTGCCAGTAGTGTAAGCGCGGAGCCCCAGCATTTT. Its translation: CASSVSAEPQHF.

This chain joins TRBV5-1 and TRBJ2-7; possibly TRBD1 for D (8 bases). V shed 6 bases and J shed 4 bases, with 20 bases lying between them. Germline V CDR1 and CDR2: SGHRS, YFSETQ. This CDR3 comprises 15 residues. This CDR3 is CASKEGGTGFYEQYF. In DNA form, the CDR3 reads TGCGCCAGCAAGGAGGGGGGGACAGGATTTTACGAGCAGTACTTC.

V and J are TRBV10-3 and TRBJ2-3; D call uncertain. Germline CDR1 ENHRY, CDR2 SYGVKD. V lost 0 bases and J lost 5, with 9 bases in between. This CDR3 contains 14 residues. For the CDR3, the DNA is TGTGCCATCAGTGAGTCGGATCCGGGAGATACGCAGTATTTT. The encoded protein is CAISESDPGDTQYF.

CDR3 amino acids: CASSSSHWNEQFF. CDR3 nucleotides: TGTGCCAGCAGCTCCTCTCATTGGAATGAGCAGTTCTTC. The rearrangement links TRBV27 to TRBJ2-1; no clear D gene. The CDR3 runs to 13 residues. V was pared by 6 bases and J by 7 bases, with 13 bases between. Germline CDR1 MNHEY, CDR2 SMNVEV (reference sequence).

V usage is TRBV7-9 and J usage is TRBJ2-7; possible D gene TRBD1, 6 bases. V lost 10 bases to trimming and J lost 3 bases, with 16 bases between them. CDR3 size: 13 residues. Germline V CDR1 and CDR2: SEHNR, FQNEAQ (reference sequence). Here the CDR3 reads CATLGTKDYEQYF. In nucleotides, the CDR3 is TGTGCCACCCTCGGGACAAAGGACTACGAGCAGTACTTC.

V and J are TRBV27 and TRBJ2-7; D may be TRBD2 (5 bases). CDR3 length equals 16 residues. V was clipped by 4 bases and J by 3 bases, with 19 bases between them. The germline V gene encodes CDR1 MNHEY and CDR2 SMNVEV (reference sequence). The CDR3 DNA reads TGTGCCAGCAGTTCCCCTCGGGGTACAGAACACTACGAGCAGTACTTC. It translates to CASSSPRGTEHYEQYF.

The V call is TRBV10-2, the J call TRBJ2-7, with 12 bases aligning to TRBD1. The CDR3 length is 14 residues. V lost 6 bases to trimming and J lost 7 bases; unmatched junction nucleotides: 7. The germline V gene has CDR1 WSHSY and CDR2 SAAADI. DNA for the CDR3: TGCGCCAGCAGGGACCGGGACAGGGGGCAAGAGCAGTACTTC. Its translation is CASRDRDRGQEQYF.

The chain carries TRBV18 and TRBJ2-1, with D unclear. Germline V gene data show CDR1 as KGHSH and CDR2 as LQKENI. Trimming shortened V by 2 bases and J by 4 bases, and 6 bases separated the two germline ends. There are 13 residues in the CDR3. DNA for the CDR3: TGTGCCAGCTCACCAACTCAATACAATGAGCAGTTCTTC. This translates into CASSPTQYNEQFF.